The 23 T cell receptor beta chains reported below all come from one sample, sequenced in a study of blood T cell repertoires in COVID-19. Libraries were prepared by immunoSEQ multiplex PCR; TCRdb keeps only in-frame clonotypes and omits some of them. The table records fewer than 90,000 clones, roughly 87% of them present only once. The sequenced material came from peripheral blood. The receptors were gathered from a male donor with acute or convalescent COVID-19.

In its sample, this clone was seen a few times. The chain links TRBV30 to TRBJ2-2, with 9 bases aligning to TRBD2. The length of the CDR3 is 15 residues. The ends lost 4 bases at V and 7 bases at J; junction bases unmatched: 10. In germline, CDR1 is GTSNPN, CDR2 SVGIG (reference sequence). The CDR3 DNA is TGTGCCTGGATAGCGGGGGCCGGTCTTGTCGGGGAGCTGTTTTTT. This encodes CAWIAGAGLVGELFF.

The V and J genes are TRBV18 and TRBJ2-1; 11 positions agree with TRBD2. Germline V gene sequence: CDR1 KGHSH, CDR2 LQKENI. This CDR3 is built from 21 residues. Unmatched junction bases numbered 16, after V lost 3 bases and J lost 0 bases. Written as DNA, the CDR3 is TGTGCCAGCTCACCGGCGACTAGCGGGACATTCTCCTCTCGCTCCTACAATGAGCAGTTCTTC. Protein sequence: CASSPATSGTFSSRSYNEQFF.

This clone was found once. The chain recombines TRBV29-1 with TRBJ2-6, with a weak D call TRBD1 (6 bases). The V end lost 7 bases, the J end lost 4 bases, and 14 bases lay between the germline ends. CDR1 and CDR2 (germline): SQVTM, ANQGSEA. This CDR3 spans 14 amino acids. CDR3 region: CSATGWDGANVLTF. CDR3 sequence (DNA): TGCAGCGCAACAGGGTGGGACGGGGCCAACGTCCTGACTTTC. The full variable domain, in which reference TRBV29-1 and TRBJ2-6 provide the parts outside the CDR3, is SAVISQKPSRDICQRGTSLTIQCQVDSQVTMMFWYRQQPGQSLTLIATANQGSEATYESGFVIDKFPISRPNLTFSTLTVSNMSPEDSSIYLCSATGWDGANVLTFGAGSRLTVL.

The genes are TRBV9 and TRBJ2-3; TRBD2 matches at 13 bases. The V gene's germline CDR1 is SGDLS and CDR2 YYNGEE. V was clipped by 6 bases and J by 1 base; unmatched bases: 14. This CDR3 has 19 residues. The CDR3 protein is CASTWGEGTSGVRTDTQYF. In DNA, the CDR3 is TGTGCCAGCACATGGGGGGAAGGGACTAGCGGGGTCCGCACAGATACGCAGTATTTT.

The chain links TRBV2 to TRBJ2-5; 10 bases map to TRBD2. CDR1 and CDR2 (germline): SNHLY, FYNNEI. The CDR3 loop spans 15 amino acids. Trimming removed 3 bases from V and 5 bases from J; junction bases left unmatched: 6. The CDR3 region has the DNA TGTGCCAGCAGTGAGCAGACTAGCGGGTGGGAGACCCAGTACTTC. It is translated as CASSEQTSGWETQYF.

The V call is TRBV21-1, the J call TRBJ2-6; TRBD1, as called in the table, went unchecked against the DNA. TRBV21-1 corresponds to a pseudogene. There are 20 residues in the CDR3. The CDR3 region has the DNA TGTGCCAGCAGCAAAAGGCGGACCGGGACAGGGAGGACTGGGGCCAACGTCCTGACTTTC. Translating it yields CASSKRRTGTGRTGANVLTF.

The chain couples TRBV5-4 to TRBJ1-5, with D maybe TRBD1 (5 bases). The CDR3 is made up of 15 amino acids. Germline assignment: CDR1 SGHNT and CDR2 YYREEE (reference sequence). The V and J ends lost 4 bases and 2 bases respectively, with 13 bases between them. CDR3 residues: CASSPGPGGNQPQHF. The CDR3 bases are TGTGCCAGCAGCCCGGGGCCGGGGGGCAATCAGCCCCAGCATTTT.

Worth noting for this clone: Other DNA sequences in the sample encode the same CDR3. The V gene is TRBV4-2, the J gene TRBJ1-5; D is uncertain. This CDR3 is built from 14 residues. CDR1 LGHNA and CDR2 YNFKEQ come from the germline V gene. Between the trimmed V and J ends, which lost 0 bases and 1 base, there was a span of 4 bases. CDR3 nucleotide sequence: TGTGCCAGCAGCCAAGATCGGAGCAATCAGCCCCAGCATTTT. Its protein product is CASSQDRSNQPQHF.

The chain has TRBV24-1 and TRBJ2-3; no definite D call. There are 16 residues in the CDR3. Germline lookup yields CDR1 KGHDR and CDR2 SFDVKD. V dropped 2 bases and J dropped 2 bases, with 13 bases sitting between them. As DNA, the CDR3 is TGTGCCACCAGTGATTCGCAGGAAGGTCCCACAGATACGCAGTATTTT. The encoded protein is CATSDSQEGPTDTQYF.

This chain connects TRBV3-1 (or the pseudogene TRBV3-2) to TRBJ2-2; a weak D match, TRBD2 (6 bases). The germline V gene encodes CDR1 LGHDT and CDR2 YNNKEL (reference sequence). The CDR3 is made up of 14 amino acids. V was pared by 3 bases and J by 2 bases, with 7 bases between. CDR3 amino acids: CASSQGGNTGELFF. CDR3 sequence (DNA): TGTGCCAGCAGCCAGGGGGGAAACACCGGGGAGCTGTTTTTT.

V usage is TRBV2 and J usage is TRBJ1-2, with D possibly TRBD1 on 5 matching bases. Trimming stripped 6 bases from V and 7 bases from J, with 15 bases between. CDR3 length: 13 residues. Per the germline V gene, CDR1 is SNHLY and CDR2 is FYNNEI. For the CDR3, the DNA is TGTGCCAGCAGCGCAAACCCCGGGGGTGGCTACACCTTC. Translated, it gives CASSANPGGGYTF.

J is TRBJ2-7 and V is TRBV5-1; 8 positions match TRBD2. The CDR3 spans 18 residues. J was trimmed by 1 base and V by 0 bases; bases with no gene match: 12. The germline V gene has CDR1 SGHRS and CDR2 YFSETQ. CDR3 nucleotides: TGCGCCAGCAGCTTGGGGGGGACTAGTAATCCCCCGTCCTACGAGCAGTACTTC. The encoded protein is CASSLGGTSNPPSYEQYF.

In nucleotides, the CDR3 is TGTGCCAGCTCACCAATGAATGTGGGGACAGGGGGCTTGAACACTGAAGCTTTCTTT. It yields the protein CASSPMNVGTGGLNTEAFF. J is TRBJ1-1 and V is TRBV18; 12 bases are a match to TRBD1. CDR1 and CDR2 (germline): KGHSH, LQKENI. The CDR3 loop spans 19 amino acids. Trimming at V came to 2 bases and at J to 0 bases, leaving 10 bases not matched to a gene.

This chain joins TRBV5-1 and TRBJ1-5, with TRBD1 matching 8 bases. The V gene's germline CDR1 is SGHRS and CDR2 YFSETQ. This CDR3 spans 15 amino acids. J gave up 3 bases and V 0 bases, and 2 bases lay outside the gene matches. The CDR3 sequence: CASSLGTGTNQPQHF. CDR3 DNA sequence: TGCGCCAGCAGCTTGGGGACAGGGACCAATCAGCCCCAGCATTTT. Supplemented by reference TRBV5-1 and TRBJ1-5, the full variable domain reads KAGVTQTPRYLIKTRGQQVTLSCSPISGHRSVSWYQQTPGQGLQFLFEYFSETQRNKGNFPGRFSGRQFSNSRSEMNVSTLELGDSALYLCASSLGTGTNQPQHFGDGTRLSIL.

V is TRBV29-1 and J is TRBJ1-1; D remains ambiguous. Germline V CDR1 and CDR2: SQVTM, ANQGSEA. Trimming left V 7 bases short and J 0 bases short, with 9 bases between. There are 12 residues in the CDR3. CDR3 sequence (DNA): TGCAGCGCTCGGGAGTTGAACACTGAAGCTTTCTTT. Encoded protein: CSARELNTEAFF.

The rearrangement uses TRBV5-6 and TRBJ1-2; a possible D gene is TRBD1 (6 bases). Trimming took off 2 bases at V and 8 bases at J, with 16 bases between the two ends. The germline CDR1 and CDR2 sequences are SGHDT and YYEEEE. The CDR3 is 14 residues long. The CDR3 protein is CASSLDGRGGGYTF. Here the CDR3 DNA reads TGTGCCAGCAGCTTAGACGGCAGGGGTGGCGGCTACACCTTC.

The chain recombines TRBV15 with TRBJ2-2; 11 positions match TRBD2. After removal of 2 bases from V and 2 bases from J, the junction contained 4 bases not matched to a gene. The CDR3 has 17 residues. CDR1 is LNHNV and CDR2 is YYDKDF in the germline V gene (reference sequence). DNA of the CDR3: TGTGCCACCAGCAGACCAGGGACTAGCGGAAACACCGGGGAGCTGTTTTTT. This gives the protein CATSRPGTSGNTGELFF.

V usage is TRBV7-9 and J usage is TRBJ1-4; the D is unclear. Germline lookup yields CDR1 SEHNR and CDR2 FQNEAQ (reference sequence). The CDR3 covers 13 residues. Trimming cost V 3 bases and J 3 bases, with 5 bases left between them. CDR3 sequence: CASSLSANEKLFF. CDR3 bases: TGTGCCAGCAGCTTGTCGGCTAATGAAAAACTGTTTTTT.

The rearrangement joins TRBV10-2 to TRBJ1-6; tentative D call: TRBD1 (6 bases). Germline assignment: CDR1 WSHSY and CDR2 SAAADI. CDR3 length: 17 amino acids. V was shortened by 6 bases and J by 3 bases, with 18 bases between the two germline ends. Here the CDR3 DNA reads TGCGCCAGCAGGCTAACCACGGACAGAATCTATAATTCACCCCTCCACTTT. As protein: CASRLTTDRIYNSPLHF.

V usage is TRBV9 and J usage is TRBJ2-3; tentatively, D is TRBD2 (6 bases). Germline loops: CDR1 SGDLS, CDR2 YYNGEE. The CDR3 consists of 12 residues. Trimming cost V 4 bases and J 6 bases, with 9 bases left between them. CDR3: CASSPRGDTQYF. CDR3 DNA sequence: TGTGCCAGCAGCCCCCGGGGGGATACGCAGTATTTT.

This sequence joins TRBV10-3 and TRBJ1-1; 9 bases line up with TRBD1. Germline trimming cut 7 bases from V and 1 base from J; bases unmatched to any gene: 1. CDR3 length equals 13 residues. Germline values: CDR1 ENHRY, CDR2 SYGVKD. CDR3 DNA: TGTGCCATCAAGGGACAGGGGAACACTGAAGCTTTCTTT. It is translated as CAIKGQGNTEAFF.

V is TRBV5-1 and J is TRBJ1-3; weak D call: TRBD1 (6 bases). CDR3 size: 15 residues. CDR1 and CDR2 (germline): SGHRS, YFSETQ. Trimming cost V 1 base and J 0 bases, with 8 bases left between them. In DNA, the CDR3 is TGCGCCAGCAGCTTGCAGGGACACTCTGGAAACACCATATATTTT. This sequence encodes CASSLQGHSGNTIYF.

The sample holds one count of this clone. An end of the junction differs from the germline gene, which may be a read error. The V and J genes are TRBV14 and TRBJ1-3; D not certain. The CDR3 runs to 14 residues. Germline lookup yields CDR1 SGHDN and CDR2 FVKESK. The CDR3 bases are TGTGTCAGCAGCCGACTCGAATCTGGAAACACCATATATTTT. This translates into CVSSRLESGNTIYF.